What follows describes a single T cell receptor (beta chain). The antigen this receptor binds is unknown. No quality values exist for individual bases; no much larger clone is one base distant. This CDR3 is also generated by other DNA sequences in the sample. Germline trimming amounts to 6 bases on V and 2 bases on J, with 1 as the count of junction bases outside the gene matches. From a lookup of the germline V gene, CDR1 and CDR2 are KGHSH and LQKENI. From the cysteine through the phenylalanine, the CDR3 covers 13 amino acids. The sequence is cut down to CDR3 DNA, 39 bases in frame from base 1. Participants in the prospective study were aged about 18 to 95 years, lived in about two dozen United States geographic areas, and enrolled through a virtual design. In the prospective study, participants were assigned to cohorts based on the clinical history participants reported in a screening survey and a study questionnaire. Each participant in the prospective study had whole blood, serum and a nasopharyngeal or oropharyngeal swab collected by mobile phlebotomists. Over an approximately 2-month period, participants in the prospective study had the option of providing additional blood draws and questionnaires. Before DNA extraction, prospective study blood samples were shipped either frozen or at room temperature.

This entry comes from a study of blood T cell repertoires in COVID-19 (dated by TCRdb to the early 2020s). For the wider study: Recovered participants in ImmuneRACE Cohort 3 were defined as having two consecutive negative NP/OP PCR tests, clearance from a healthcare professional, or resolution of symptoms. A de-identified subject ID, COVID-19 status, age in years and sex were almost always included in the sample metadata. Where available, HLA class I and class II types were taken from metadata supplied by the sample provider and were not determined by assay-based typing. Collaborator samples came from the United States, Italy and Spain and covered acute and convalescent phases of COVID-19. The repertoires were released in a freely available public database meant as a resource for research on the immune response to SARS-CoV-2. Samples were obtained from the ongoing ImmuneRACE study (first 160 participants) and from some 1,200 subjects provided by 6 global collaborators. The prospective study material was composed of cDNA or gDNA derived from T cells, B-cell-depleted T cells, or PBMCs. Subjects who had been exposed to COVID-19, were actively infected with it, or had recovered from it provided the deeply sampled blood TCRbeta repertoires that made up the dataset.

TCRbeta CDR3 regions were amplified from genomic DNA using the immunoSEQ Assay, a bias-controlled multiplex PCR. Per the authors' processing: Within the assay, amplification of reference gene primers was used to estimate how many nucleated cells each sample contained. Sequence reads were collapsed and filtered to measure the absolute abundance of every unique TCRbeta CDR3 rearrangement. For each sample, productive Simpson clonality was calculated by taking the square root of Simpson's diversity index across productive rearrangements. The source is immuneACCESS, and TCRdb retained only in-frame sequences with V and J called. Part of the clones is not carried over; for the studies checked, unresolved V genes explain less than half of this, and the remainder is unexplained. V, J and clone size were drawn from that table, and D and trimming were deduced from the DNA. Here the sample has under 150,000 clones; about 80% occur a single time. The ten largest clones add up to roughly 3.9% of the sample.

Here is what the overall study found, with its caveats: The amount of clinical and demographic metadata varied by source and participant and was provided uncurated.

This receptor was identified in a middle-aged man in a cohort exposed to, infected with or recovered from COVID-19 (not recorded which). The sample was PBMCs or T cells enriched from blood (not recorded which). The chain employs TRBV18 and TRBJ1-1; TRBD1 lines up with 9 middle nucleotides. The CDR3 reads as follows: CASSGQGNTEAFF. Here is the DNA: TGTGCCAGCTCGGGACAGGGAAACACTGAAGCTTTCTTT. The entire variable domain, with the stretches around the CDR3 drawn from the reference TRBV18 and TRBJ1-1 proteins, is NAGVMQNPRHLVRRRGQEARLRCSPMKGHSHVYWYRQLPEEGLKFMVYLQKENIIDESGMPKERFSAEFPKEGPSILRIQQVVRGDSAAYFCASSGQGNTEAFFGQGTRLTVV.